This T cell receptor (beta chain) derives from a study of CD8 T cells in Susac syndrome. Random hexamers were used to reverse transcribe 0.5 to 1 ug of RNA. TCRdb called the immunoSEQ multiplex PCR reads again in MiXCR, with one record for every CDR3 protein. Here the sample spans 100,000 to 150,000 distinct CDR3 sequences, about 94% being singletons. This clonotype showed up just a few times. The sequenced target, TCR beta, came from blood CD8+ and CD4+ T cells. Controls were healthy donors (matched for age and sex). This CDR3 comprises 12 residues. The V gene end was trimmed by 11 bases and the J gene end by 1 base; junction bases not matched to a gene: 3. The germline gives CDR1 LNHDA, CDR2 SQIVND (reference sequence).

This rearrangement joins TRBV19 to TRBJ1-1; 8 bases line up with TRBD1. The sequenced material came from CD4+ T cells from PBMCs. The clonotype comes from a human donor in good health. CDR3 amino acids: CASGTGNTEAFF. In nucleotides, the CDR3 is TGTGCCTCCGGGACAGGGAACACTGAAGCTTTCTTT.